This T cell receptor beta chain was sequenced during a study of shared clonotypes between healthy human individuals (dated by TCRdb to 2020 to 2021). About the full investigation: The cohort included three men and a couple of women between 18 and 49 years of age. For each donor, three plates each were used for CD4 naive and CD4 memory, two plates were used for CD8 naive, and one plate was used for CD8 memory. Per donor, leukapheresis produced somewhere between about 0.94 and 9.5 billion PBMCs. Different laboratories and diverse techniques were used to prepare libraries and sequence TCR repertoires, to increase sequencing depth and limit assay-specific biases. The study deeply sequenced blood TCR repertoires of roughly five healthy adults to estimate repertoire size and the extent of clonotype sharing between individuals. Overall results and qualifications from the work: Naive subsets generally had larger estimated clonotype richness than memory subsets. Even with the large sequencing depth, rarefaction of the sorted-subset datasets indicated that sequencing was incomplete. Because the study included only a small number of donors, the genetic and exposure-history diversity represented was limited. Across four donors, about 4.5% of naive CD4, approximately 4% of naive CD8, under 2.5% of memory CD4, and 0.3% to 0.45% of memory CD8 clonotypes were shared. Sampling was limited to blood, and TCR repertoires in tissue likely differ from TCR repertoires in blood. Compared with non-shared clonotypes, clonotypes shared by all four sorted-subset donors had higher generation probabilities. Pairwise subsampling led to the expectation that sequencing depth would affect the degree of clonotype sharing among donors.

Using the deep immunoSEQ assay, TCR CDR3 regions were amplified from genomic DNA by multiplex PCR. Extracted genomic DNA from each cell subset was spread evenly across all wells of several immunoSEQ 96-well plates, with each plate serving as a replicate. For sorted subsets, around 0.2 ug of genomic DNA, equivalent to around 30,000 T cell genomes, went into each replicate PCR. The purified libraries were quantified using a Qubit 3.0 fluorometer, sized with a Bioanalyzer 2100, and then quantified again using the KAPA Library Quantification kit. Every immunoSEQ 96-well plate was sequenced on a dedicated single-read 150-cycle Illumina NextSeq 550 flow cell. The paper's data handling went like this. Because the immunoSEQ output held only junctional sequences and lacked quality scores, the filtering could not match the filtering applied to full-length reads. To assign V/J genes and CDR3, sequences were annotated using PyIR, a Python wrapper for IgBLAST v1.9, with IMGT germline references. Reads with weak V/J assignments (E-value above 1e-6), missing CDR3, stop codons, out-of-frame junctions, or ambiguous translated residues were removed. V3J clonotypes were defined as sequences sharing the same inferred V gene, J gene, and CDR3 amino acid sequence. To compute the percentage overlap between repertoires, the number of shared unique clonotypes was divided by the size of the smaller repertoire. RTK rarefaction, the Chao1 estimator, and Recon v2.1 estimates of unobserved clonotypes were used to assess repertoire richness. OLGA was used to compute generation probabilities for all TCRbeta clonotypes that the gDNA method yielded from a few donors. TCRdb's version of the immuneACCESS table is confined to in-frame rearrangements and falls short of the full clone set. An unresolved V gene accounts for under half of the shortfall where checked; the remainder is of unknown origin. Clone size and the V and J calls come from that table; the DNA yielded D and trimming. In all, the sample holds more than 2,000,000 clones, and more than 90% of those were seen once. About 0.13% of the sample is held by the ten biggest clonotypes.

V is shortened by 0 bases, J by 7 bases, and the region joining them spans 14 bases. Taken from the germline V gene, the CDR1 and CDR2 loops are SGHRS and YFSETQ. From the cysteine up to the phenylalanine, the CDR3 has a length of 14 residues. The retained sequence is limited to the CDR3, 42 bases, with the frame set at the first base. With regard to this clone: What this receptor recognizes is not known. Qualities for individual bases were not recorded, and no much larger clone is one base off.

Donors were healthy HIV-negative adults with no recently reported acute infections or vaccinations. Every donor was a Caucasian adult residing in Nashville, Tennessee, USA. CD4+ T cells were enriched by magnetic negative selection, after which naive cells were positively selected on CD45RA and the negative fraction was taken as the memory subset. Blood was collected by leukapheresis, and PBMCs were isolated by Ficoll-Histopaque density gradient centrifugation and then cryopreserved in liquid nitrogen vapor phase. Purity and quantity of every magnetically sorted T cell population were checked by analytical flow cytometry. Each sorted fraction had its genomic DNA isolated and then quantified by UV absorbance on a Nanodrop 2000c.

This receptor chain uses TRBV5-1 and TRBJ2-7; the D gene is not confidently resolved. Material: naive CD4+ T cells sorted from blood. The cell subset or site label of this sample denotes: CD45RA+ positively selected. This sequence originates from a man younger than 30 in good health. The CDR3 has the sequence CASSLGFTGNEQYF. The DNA is as follows: TGCGCCAGCAGCTTGGGTTTTACCGGAAATGAGCAGTACTTC. Here the CDR3 is joined to the reference TRBV5-1 and TRBJ2-7 genes, and the full variable domain is: KAGVTQTPRYLIKTRGQQVTLSCSPISGHRSVSWYQQTPGQGLQFLFEYFSETQRNKGNFPGRFSGRQFSNSRSEMNVSTLELGDSALYLCASSLGFTGNEQYFGPGTRLTVT.